What follows describes a single TCR beta chain. No antigen is known for it. With 1 base removed from V and 7 bases from J, the gap between germline ends came to 10 bases. The CDR3 loop spans 12 amino acids. The germline V gene encodes CDR1 GTSNPN and CDR2 SVGIG (reference sequence). The data stem from a study of Ad26.COV2.S vaccination and SARS-CoV-2 variants. About the research overall: Ad26.COV2.S, an intramuscular injection, was given once or twice 56 days apart. Study conclusions and caveats: Considerable breadth of spike-specific CD8+ and CD4+ T cell responses has reportedly been documented following vaccination. Spike-specific TCR breadth in vaccine recipients exceeded that seen in placebo recipients.

Sequenced by immunoSEQ multiplex PCR; TCRdb stores in-frame clones only, minus some. The table lists approximately 350,000 clones, about nine tenths of them singletons. Treatment reported: around 19 received Ad26.COV2.S at low or high dose, single or two shots; a few received placebo; per-sample allocation not given. Day 63 after the first injection of vaccine or placebo was the sampling time. The V and J genes are TRBV30 and TRBJ1-2; D not resolved. Sequencing was performed on peripheral blood, taken in a trial of Ad26.COV2.S vaccine versus placebo. The source is a person aged 18 to 65 who received the Ad26.COV2.S COVID-19 vaccine or a placebo. As DNA, the CDR3 is TGTGCCTGGAGTGCCCGACGAGGTGGCTACACCTTC. The encoded protein is CAWSARRGGYTF.